The clone carrying this T cell receptor beta chain has only one observation. Its antigen is undetermined. The same CDR3 can be traced to other DNA sequences in this sample. Thawed PBMCs were FACS-sorted into unstimulated CD4+CD25+CD127- regulatory T cells, CD4+CD25- non-regulatory cells, CD4 and CD8 cells. The sample belongs to a study of Tregs in tolerant kidney transplant recipients. TCRdb's copy holds only in-frame clones and misses some; the assay was immunoSEQ multiplex PCR. The table includes roughly 250,000 clones, roughly four fifths detected once. The study, taken as a whole, reports: Biological reproducibility was not directly addressed in this study. Validation in larger populations is needed because few patients were studied. Activated donor B cell expansion appeared to reveal the most relevant donor-specific TCRbeta repertoire.

Sequenced material: CD4+ T cells from blood. This TCR was sampled from a human donor in good health.

The CDR3 DNA is TGTGCCAGCAGCCCCAGGGGACTGCAAGAGACCCAGTACTTC. Translation gives CASSPRGLQETQYF. This sequence joins TRBV7-9 and TRBJ2-5; D could derive from TRBD1 or TRBD2 (6 bases each). Germline V gene lookup returns CDR1 SEHNR and CDR2 FQNEAQ (reference sequence). CDR3 length equals 14 residues. Trimming cost V 5 bases and J 2 bases, with 12 bases left between them.